The text below deals with one T cell receptor (beta chain). This clone's antigen is unknown. No much larger clone exists at a distance of one base, and base qualities are not known. This sample is drawn from a study of CD8+ T cells in alopecia areata (dated by TCRdb to 2016 to 2018). Looking at the study overall: The treated patients, all with moderate-to-severe alopecia areata, were enrolled in an open-label pilot trial of oral tofacitinib given at 5 to 10 mg twice daily. Patients received tofacitinib for 6 to 18 months and were then followed off drug for 6 months to check for delayed response and recurrence. In treated patients, disease severity was measured using the SALT score, which gives the percentage of scalp surface area affected. In both human patients and the C3H/HeJ mouse model, the study applied high-throughput TCRbeta sequencing to look at T cell clonal expansion in alopecia areata. Scalp tissue and sorted CD4+ and CD8+ peripheral blood T cells from patchy and totalis/universalis alopecia areata patients and from healthy controls were covered by human TCRbeta sequencing. Biopsies were taken from tofacitinib-treated patients at baseline and again at 4 and 24 weeks into treatment, and several of those patients also had a later scalp biopsy. Scalp clonality was compared among normal scalp (n=4), patchy alopecia areata scalp (n=8), and alopecia totalis/universalis scalp (n=8). RNA was obtained with the PAXgene miRNA kit for fixed scalp, the miRNeasy kit for PBMCs, and the RNeasy kit for mouse skin. immunoSEQ multiplex PCR using 35 Vbeta forward primers and 13 Jbeta reverse primers was used to amplify TCRbeta CDR3 regions. Here is what the overall study found, with its caveats: During tofacitinib treatment, many expanded lesional clones stuck around in both scalp and blood, and this persistence may partly explain why relapse happens after treatment is stopped. Scalp clonality and the number of expanded CD8+ clones among the top 100 scalp clones were significantly decreased by tofacitinib. Unlike mouse skin, where gammadelta T cells dominate, normal human skin contains resident alphabeta T cells that get sequenced too, which complicates analysis of the scalp TCR repertoire. Shared TCR sequences between patients were less evident than in mice, which may be partly attributable to HLA diversity in the patient population. Lesional scalp, especially in alopecia totalis/universalis, showed higher clonality and more expanded CD8+ clones than normal scalp, suggesting antigenic drive. Because the treated cohort was small and included a single nonresponder, larger studies are needed to assess links between baseline CD8+ expansion and response.

Library preparation was by the immunoSEQ multiplex PCR assay. To provide template for TCR sequencing, every sample had RNA extracted and reverse transcribed into cDNA. SuperScript III was used to make first-strand cDNA, primed with a 2:1 mix of oligo-dT and random hexamers. A synthetic immune receptor repertoire was used to gauge amplification bias, and whatever bias remained was removed computationally. For the original study's pipeline: After raw reads were preprocessed to remove errors, the CDR3 was defined following IMGT conventions as running from the conserved cysteine to phenylalanine. To get clonality, Shannon entropy was normalized by log2 of the number of productive unique TCRs and the result was subtracted from 1. Scalp TCRbeta sequences were cross-referenced with sorted blood CD4 and CD8 repertoires so that the CD4 or CD8 identity of scalp clones could be inferred. This immuneACCESS table, as held by TCRdb, lists in-frame sequences with V and J called but not all clones. Of the missing ones, under half trace to an unresolved V gene in checked studies; the others have no known cause. V, J and clone size are those of that table, while D and trimming were read from the DNA. The table for this sample lists about 180,000 clones; approximately 49% of them were counted only once. The top ten hold about 9.4% of the sample.

Per the germline V gene (reference sequence), SGHNT is the CDR1 and YYREEE is the CDR2. V loses 3 bases of germline sequence and J loses 3 bases, and the interval between the two ends is 12 bases. The CDR3, cysteine through phenylalanine, is 15 amino acids long. Just CDR3 DNA is preserved here, 45 bases in frame from base 1. In the paper's terms, the treatment or condition label means: oral pan-JAK inhibitor, 5-10 mg twice daily. From alopecia areata patients, peripheral blood was collected along with lesional scalp punch biopsies. PBMCs were isolated by density centrifugation and stained for CD3, CD4 and CD8, after which CD4+ and CD8+ T cells were sorted on a FACSAria.

The TCR comes from a human donor with alopecia areata. The source material was CD8+ T cells sorted from blood, sampled at approximately week 51, from a patient treated with tofacitinib. This sequence uses TRBV5-4 and TRBJ2-2; the D gene lacks a confident call. This receptor carries the CDR3 CASSSKGRDTGELFF. The nucleotide sequence is TGTGCCAGCAGCTCAAAAGGACGGGACACCGGGGAGCTGTTTTTT.